Each of the 18 T cell receptor beta chains below was sequenced from the same sample in a study of post-analysis software for immune sequencing data. General observations from the study: Elevated frequency relative to controls characterized roughly 5 TRBV segments in patients, TRBV5-6, TRBV5-1 and TRBV20-1 among them.

Unique molecular identifiers had been added to the TCR beta cDNA libraries. TCRdb re-derived calls from the PCR reads in MiXCR, one entry per CDR3 protein. Of roughly 800,000 distinct CDR3 sequences detected, 25% to 30% appear once; the ten largest clones hold around 0.55%. Their target antigens are unknown. Sequencing used blood. These receptors all stem from a girl between 5 and 17 years old with multiple sclerosis.

This clonotype was counted between two and nine times. The gene calls are TRBV18 and TRBJ1-4, with D perhaps TRBD1 (5 bases). The CDR3 loop spans 16 amino acids. V lost 6 bases and J lost 0, with 14 bases in between. Germline V lookup: CDR1 KGHSH, CDR2 LQKENI. For the CDR3, the DNA is TGTGCCAGCTCCTGGAACAGGCTTGCAACTAATGAAAAACTGTTTTTT. This sequence encodes CASSWNRLATNEKLFF.

The V gene is TRBV2, the J gene TRBJ2-3, with 11 bases lining up with TRBD2. V lost 6 bases to trimming and J lost 7 bases; unmatched junction nucleotides: 12. Per the germline V gene, CDR1 is SNHLY and CDR2 is FYNNEI. This CDR3 has 16 residues. CDR3 sequence: CASRTTSGRELYTQYF. The CDR3 coding sequence is TGTGCCAGCAGGACCACTAGCGGGAGAGAGTTGTATACGCAGTATTTT. Combining the CDR3 with reference TRBV2 and TRBJ2-3 gives the whole variable domain EPEVTQTPSHQVTQMGQEVILRCVPISNHLYFYWYRQILGQKVEFLVSFYNNEISEKSEIFDDQFSVERPDGSNFTLKIRSTKLEDSAMYFCASRTTSGRELYTQYFGPGTRLTVL.

This sequence joins TRBV6-5 and TRBJ1-1; no clear D gene. Germline V CDR1 and CDR2: MNHEY, SVGAGI. Trimming cost V 5 bases and J 1 base, with 14 bases left between them. This CDR3 contains 15 residues. The CDR3 sequence is CASSPPGWRNTEAFF. CDR3 sequence (DNA): TGTGCCAGCAGTCCGCCGGGATGGAGGAACACTGAAGCTTTCTTT.

In this sample, this clonotype turned up a few times. The CDR3 nucleotides are TGCAGTGCTCCCGGTGGGGGGAGGACGGATTACAATGAGCAGTTCTTC. Its protein is CSAPGGGRTDYNEQFF. This chain joins TRBV20-1 and TRBJ2-1; D is possibly TRBD2 (6 bases). V was cut by 5 bases and J by 4 bases, with 21 bases left in between. This CDR3 region has 16 residues. CDR1 and CDR2 (germline): DFQATT, SNEGSKA (reference sequence).

This clonotype occurred many times. This chain connects TRBV6-5 to TRBJ2-7, with TRBD1 identical over 10 bases. V lost 8 bases, J lost 2 bases, and 9 bases stayed unmatched. Germline V gene lookup returns CDR1 MNHEY and CDR2 SVGAGI. This CDR3 is built from 15 residues. The CDR3 is CASHPGDRGTYEQYF. The CDR3 DNA is TGTGCCAGCCACCCGGGGGACAGGGGAACCTACGAGCAGTACTTC.

Details on this clonotype: The junction departs from germline at one end; a sequencing error may be responsible. This chain uses TRBV24-1 with TRBJ1-5; TRBD1 might be the D (6 bases). The CDR3 is 14 residues long. The germline gives CDR1 KGHDR, CDR2 SFDVKD. This CDR3 is CATSGARDNRPQHF. CDR3 DNA sequence: TGTGCCACCAGTGGAGCCAGGGACAATCGGCCCCAGCATTTT.

This clonotype was seen a single time. The chain combines TRBV7-9 with TRBJ1-6; 9 nucleotides align to TRBD1. The CDR3 runs 16 residues. V was pared by 3 bases and J by 10 bases, with 10 bases of the junction left unmatched. Germline CDR1 and CDR2: SEHNR and FQNEAQ (reference sequence). CDR3 residues: CASSFWGGQGNSPLHF. CDR3 in DNA: TGTGCCAGCAGCTTTTGGGGGGGACAGGGTAACTCACCCCTCCACTTT.

This clonotype was counted a single time. The chain is built from TRBV4-1 and TRBJ1-1; no clear D. The CDR3 is 15 residues long. In germline, CDR1 is MGHRA, CDR2 YSYEKL. V shed 6 bases and J shed 4 bases, with 18 bases lying between them. The CDR3 sequence: CASSRASGSGTEAFF. The CDR3 bases are TGCGCCAGCAGTCGAGCAAGTGGTAGCGGCACTGAAGCTTTCTTT.

The chain combines TRBV6-5 with TRBJ2-3, with D possibly being TRBD2 (5 bases). This CDR3 is 15 amino acids long. The V and J ends lost 6 bases and 4 bases respectively, with 17 bases between them. The V gene's germline CDR1 is MNHEY and CDR2 SVGAGI. This CDR3 reads CASSPKGLGADTQYF. CDR3 sequence (DNA): TGTGCCAGCAGCCCCAAAGGTTTGGGAGCAGATACGCAGTATTTT.

The chain has TRBV20-1 and TRBJ2-5; 13 nucleotides agree with TRBD2. Germline values: CDR1 DFQATT, CDR2 SNEGSKA (reference sequence). Trimming at V came to 5 bases and at J to 0 bases, leaving 12 bases not matched to a gene. The CDR3 is 18 amino acids. This chain's CDR3 is CSAGNSGTSGENQETQYF. The CDR3, as DNA: TGCAGTGCTGGGAACTCCGGGACTAGCGGGGAAAACCAAGAGACCCAGTACTTC.

The rearrangement joins TRBV29-1 to TRBJ2-5, with D maybe TRBD1 (5 bases). CDR1 and CDR2 (germline): SQVTM, ANQGSEA. This CDR3 region has 12 residues. V lost 4 bases and J 3 bases, leaving 9 bases between the germline ends. The CDR3 DNA follows: TGCAGCGTTGTGGGCAGGGAAGAGACCCAGTACTTC. Translated: CSVVGREETQYF.

This clonotype was seen just once. The chain is built from TRBV29-1 and TRBJ2-5; 10 bases agree with TRBD2. TRBJ2-7 explains the end of the DNA better; the J call may be wrong. This CDR3 region has 14 residues. Germline V lookup: CDR1 SQVTM, CDR2 ANQGSEA. Here the CDR3 reads CSVVASGSLHEQYF. The CDR3 DNA sequence: TGCAGCGTTGTGGCTAGCGGGAGCTTGCACGAGCAGTACTTC.

The chain recombines TRBV10-3 with TRBJ2-5; perhaps TRBD2 as D (5 bases). V lost 2 bases to trimming and J lost 4 bases, with 11 bases between them. The CDR3 is made up of 14 amino acids. Germline V lookup: CDR1 ENHRY, CDR2 SYGVKD. This chain's CDR3 is CAISEPARGETQYF. Here the CDR3 DNA reads TGTGCCATCAGTGAGCCGGCTCGGGGAGAGACCCAGTACTTC.

The chain has TRBV6-6 and TRBJ2-1; 13 nucleotides agree with TRBD2. The CDR3 has 16 residues. CDR1 MNHNY and CDR2 SVGAGI come from the germline V gene (reference sequence). Unmatched junction bases numbered 4, after V lost 2 bases and J lost 6 bases. The DNA of the CDR3 is TGTGCCAGCAGTTACCCCGGGACTAGCGGGGTCAATGAGCAGTTCTTC. Residues: CASSYPGTSGVNEQFF.

Many counts were recorded for this clonotype. The V and J genes are TRBV3-1 and TRBJ1-5; no clear D. Trimming shortened V by 4 bases and J by 0 bases, and 7 bases separated the two germline ends. Germline CDR1 is LGHDT and CDR2 is YNNKEL (reference sequence). The CDR3 is 14 amino acids. In DNA form, the CDR3 reads TGTGCCAGCAGCCCGGACGGTAGCAATCAGCCCCAGCATTTT. It codes for CASSPDGSNQPQHF.

V and J are TRBV20-1 and TRBJ2-1, with unresolved D. The CDR3 loop spans 12 amino acids. V lost 0 bases and J lost 8, with 8 bases in between. CDR1 is DFQATT and CDR2 is SNEGSKA in the germline V gene (reference sequence). The CDR3 loop reads CSARDVGHEQFF. In DNA, the CDR3 is TGCAGTGCTAGAGACGTTGGACATGAGCAGTTCTTC.

This chain connects TRBV6-2 or TRBV6-3 to TRBJ2-1, with TRBD1 as a possible D gene (6 bases). Germline CDR1 reads MNHEY; CDR2 reads SVGEGT. The CDR3 length is 13 residues. Between the trimmed V and J ends, which lost 4 bases and 6 bases, there was a span of 10 bases. The CDR3: CASSSRTVNEQFF. In nucleotides, the CDR3 is TGTGCCAGCAGTTCCCGGACAGTCAATGAGCAGTTCTTC.

As concerns this clonotype: One junction end does not reproduce the germline sequence, and a read error may be involved. The CDR3 here is CASSRTSVGESPQYF. The DNA for the CDR3 is TGCGCCAGCAGCCGGACTAGCGTTGGTGAATCTCCTCAGTATTTT. The rearrangement joins TRBV7-2 to TRBJ2-3; 9 nucleotides align to TRBD2. The CDR3 is made up of 15 amino acids. CDR1 SGHTA and CDR2 FQGNSA come from the germline V gene.